The present TCR beta chain was sequenced within a study of shared clonotypes between healthy human individuals (dated by TCRdb to between 2020 and 2021). Study-level background: A few men and two women, aged 18 to 49 years, made up the cohort. Blood TCR repertoires of about 5 healthy adults were deeply sequenced to estimate repertoire size and the extent of clonotype sharing between individuals. Each donor's leukapheresis produced roughly between roughly 0.85 and 10 billion PBMCs. Libraries were prepared and TCR repertoires were sequenced by different laboratories using diverse techniques, in order to increase sequencing depth and limit assay-specific biases. Results and caveats for the whole study, not just this receptor: Based on pairwise subsampling, the degree of clonotype sharing among donors was expected to be affected by sequencing depth. Only blood was sampled, and tissue TCR repertoires likely differ from those in blood. Because the study included a small number of donors, the genetic and exposure-history diversity represented was limited.

Notes on this clone: The antigen it recognizes is unknown. The record has no base qualities; no much larger clone is one base away.

The CDR3 has 16 amino acids, counting the end cysteine and phenylalanine. Only the CDR3 region is kept as DNA, spanning 48 bases read in frame from base 1. V lost 6 bases and J lost 2 bases, and the count of bases not matched to a germline gene is 8. Per the germline V gene (reference sequence), MNHNY is the CDR1 and SVGAGI is the CDR2. TCR CDR3 regions were amplified from genomic DNA by multiplex PCR using the deep immunoSEQ assay. Extracted genomic DNA from each cell subset was distributed evenly across all wells of several immunoSEQ 96-well plates, and each plate was treated as a replicate. For unsorted PBMC, each replicate PCR was loaded with 300 ng genomic DNA, equivalent to 30,000 or so T cell genomes. Unsorted PBMC genomic DNA was sequenced across ten immunoSEQ deep assay plates. Purified libraries were quantified with a Qubit 3.0 fluorometer, sized on a Bioanalyzer 2100, and re-quantified with the KAPA Library Quantification kit. Each immunoSEQ 96-well plate was sequenced on its own single-read 150-cycle Illumina NextSeq 550 flow cell. The authors' pipeline ran thus. Because the immunoSEQ output held only junctional sequences and lacked quality scores, the filtering could not match the filtering applied to full-length reads. To assign V/J genes and CDR3, sequences were annotated using PyIR, a Python wrapper for IgBLAST v1.9, with IMGT germline references. Reads were removed for weak V/J assignments (E-value above 1e-6), missing CDR3, stop codons, out-of-frame junctions, or ambiguous translated residues. V3J clonotypes were defined by identical inferred V gene, J gene, and CDR3 amino acid sequence. The percentage overlap between two repertoires was calculated by dividing the number of shared unique clonotypes by the size of the smaller repertoire. Repertoire richness was assessed with RTK rarefaction, the Chao1 estimator, and Recon v2.1 estimates of unobserved clonotypes. Here the immuneACCESS table is served through TCRdb, limited to in-frame sequences with V and J called. Missing clones are a known gap in these copies; in checked studies unresolved V genes cover under half, and the rest lacks a known reason. Clonal size and the V and J genes are those of that table, whereas D and trimming came from the DNA. This sample lists hundreds of thousands of clones; around 79% were detected once. Of the sample, around 13% falls within the top ten clones.

Healthy HIV-negative adults with no recently reported acute infections or vaccinations were included as donors. Every donor was a Caucasian adult residing in Nashville, Tennessee, USA. In the unsorted samples, roughly 90 million PBMCs were counted, and genomic DNA was extracted using the QIAamp DNA Blood Mini kit. Blood was obtained by leukapheresis, after which PBMCs were separated by Ficoll-Histopaque density gradient centrifugation and cryopreserved in liquid nitrogen vapor phase. The V and J genes are TRBV6-6 and TRBJ2-2; a stretch of 8 junction bases matches TRBD1. Sequenced material: PBMCs. The receptor was derived from a woman in her 40s in good health. Some clones in this sample may be carry-over from other donors' samples. For the CDR3, the sequence is CASRFRTGPNTGELFF. The nucleotide sequence is given as TGTGCCAGCAGGTTTCGGACAGGGCCAAACACCGGGGAGCTGTTTTTT.